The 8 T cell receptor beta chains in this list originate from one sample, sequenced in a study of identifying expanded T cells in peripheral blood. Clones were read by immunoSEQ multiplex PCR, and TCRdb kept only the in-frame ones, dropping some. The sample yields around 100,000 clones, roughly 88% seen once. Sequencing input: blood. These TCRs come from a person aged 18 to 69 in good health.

CDR3: CASSQVGTGNSPLHF. The CDR3 region has the DNA TGCGCCAGCAGCCAAGTGGGGACAGGAAATTCACCCCTCCACTTT. The V and J genes are TRBV4-3 and TRBJ1-6; 8 nucleotides align to TRBD1. CDR1 and CDR2 (germline): LGHNA, YSLEER. J was trimmed by 7 bases and V by 1 base; bases with no gene match: 3. The CDR3 runs to 15 residues.

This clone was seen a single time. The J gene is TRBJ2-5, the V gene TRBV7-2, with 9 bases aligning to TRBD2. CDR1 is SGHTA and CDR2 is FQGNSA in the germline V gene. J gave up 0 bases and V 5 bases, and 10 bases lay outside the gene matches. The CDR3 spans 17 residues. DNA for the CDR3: TGTGCCAGCAGCCCAAAGGGGACTAGCTCGTACCAAGAGACCCAGTACTTC. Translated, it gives CASSPKGTSSYQETQYF.

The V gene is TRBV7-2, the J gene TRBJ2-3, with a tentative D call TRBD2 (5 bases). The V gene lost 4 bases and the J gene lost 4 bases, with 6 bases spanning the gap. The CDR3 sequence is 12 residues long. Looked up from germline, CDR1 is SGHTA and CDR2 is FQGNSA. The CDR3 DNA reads TGTGCCAGCAGCTACGGGGCAGATACGCAGTATTTT. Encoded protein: CASSYGADTQYF.

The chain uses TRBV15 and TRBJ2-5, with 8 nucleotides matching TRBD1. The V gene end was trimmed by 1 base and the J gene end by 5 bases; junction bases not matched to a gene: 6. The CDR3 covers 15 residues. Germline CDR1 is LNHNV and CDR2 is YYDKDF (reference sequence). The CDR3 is CATSRASGGGETQYF. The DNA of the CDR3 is TGTGCCACCAGCAGAGCCTCAGGGGGCGGGGAGACCCAGTACTTC.

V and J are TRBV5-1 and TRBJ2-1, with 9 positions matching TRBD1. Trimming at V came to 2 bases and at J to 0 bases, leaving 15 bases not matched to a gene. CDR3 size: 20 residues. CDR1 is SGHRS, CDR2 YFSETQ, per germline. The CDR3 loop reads CASSLTGTGSSLSSYNEQFF. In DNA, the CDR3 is TGCGCCAGCAGCTTAACCGGGACAGGGTCCAGCTTGAGCTCCTACAATGAGCAGTTCTTC. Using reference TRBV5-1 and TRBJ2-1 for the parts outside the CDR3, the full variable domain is KAGVTQTPRYLIKTRGQQVTLSCSPISGHRSVSWYQQTPGQGLQFLFEYFSETQRNKGNFPGRFSGRQFSNSRSEMNVSTLELGDSALYLCASSLTGTGSSLSSYNEQFFGPGTRLTVL.

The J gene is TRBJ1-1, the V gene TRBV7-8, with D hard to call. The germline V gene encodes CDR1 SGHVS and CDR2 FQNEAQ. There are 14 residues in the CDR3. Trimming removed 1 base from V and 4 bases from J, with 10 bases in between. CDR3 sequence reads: CASSLGRLGTEAFF. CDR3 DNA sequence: TGTGCCAGCAGCTTAGGACGATTGGGCACTGAAGCTTTCTTT.

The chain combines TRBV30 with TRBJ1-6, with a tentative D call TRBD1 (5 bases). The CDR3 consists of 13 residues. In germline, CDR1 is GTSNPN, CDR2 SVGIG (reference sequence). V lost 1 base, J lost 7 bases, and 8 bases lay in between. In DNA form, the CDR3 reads TGTGCCTGGAGTGGACAGACCAATTCACCCCTCCACTTT. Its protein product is CAWSGQTNSPLHF.

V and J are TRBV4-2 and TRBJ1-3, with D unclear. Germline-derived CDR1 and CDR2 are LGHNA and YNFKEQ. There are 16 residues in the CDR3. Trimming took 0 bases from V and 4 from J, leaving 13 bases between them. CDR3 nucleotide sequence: TGTGCCAGCAGCCAAGAGTCCTCGGTTTCGGGAAACACCATATATTTT. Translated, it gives CASSQESSVSGNTIYF.